The rows below give T cell receptor beta chains drawn from one sample of a study of shared clonotypes between healthy human individuals. Profiled with immunoSEQ multiplex PCR; TCRdb holds only in-frame clones, not every one. The profile covers about 800,000 clones, with about 96% appearing a single time and under 0.3% taken by the ten largest. Sequenced sample: naive CD8+ T cells sorted from blood. The receptor source for this set is a man aged 25 to 40 in good health. The CDR3 runs from the conserved cysteine through the conserved F or W. D genes are given only for firm matches. Not all rows give a size; the values are once, few, many and, for expanded clones, a class.

D gene	clone size	V gene	J gene	CDR3 protein	CDR3 DNA
TRBD1	few	TRBV10-3	TRBJ1-2	CATKTGTDYGYTF	TGTGCCACCAAGACAGGGACTGACTATGGCTACACCTTC
-	-	TRBV7-9	TRBJ1-1	CASSATGPEAFF	TGTGCCAGCAGCGCCACGGGGCCTGAAGCTTTCTTT
TRBD1	-	TRBV19	TRBJ1-3	CASSKIRTGGSGNTIYF	TGTGCCAGTAGCAAGATACGGACAGGGGGATCTGGAAACACCATATATTTT
-	-	TRBV15	TRBJ2-7	CATSLTRDGYYEQYF	TGTGCCACCAGTCTTACCCGGGACGGGTACTACGAGCAGTACTTC
TRBD1	-	TRBV5-1	TRBJ2-5	CASRGTGQETQYF	TGCGCCAGCAGGGGGACAGGCCAAGAGACCCAGTACTTC
TRBD2	-	TRBV7-9	TRBJ2-1	CASSSTGLANYNEQFF	TGTGCCAGCAGCTCGACGGGACTAGCGAACTACAATGAGCAGTTCTTC
TRBD1	-	TRBV28	TRBJ1-1	CASSIDRATEAFF	TGTGCCAGCAGTATCGACAGGGCCACTGAAGCTTTCTTT
-	once	TRBV5-6	TRBJ2-7	CASSLDLPYEQYF	TGTGCCAGCAGCTTGGACTTGCCCTACGAGCAGTACTTC
-	-	TRBV27	TRBJ2-7	CASSSPGHSYEQYF	TGTGCCAGCAGTTCCCCGGGACACTCCTACGAGCAGTACTTC
-	once	TRBV7-9	TRBJ1-1	CASSLADSPYEAFF	TGTGCCAGCAGCTTAGCGGACTCACCCTACGAGGCTTTCTTT
-	-	TRBV27	TRBJ2-5	CASRPGPSETQYF	TGTGCCAGCCGTCCGGGGCCCTCAGAGACCCAGTACTTC
-	-	TRBV11-2	TRBJ2-7	CASSFPDSLFSYEQYF	TGTGCCAGCAGCTTCCCGGACAGCCTCTTCTCCTACGAGCAGTACTTC
-	-	TRBV25-1	TRBJ2-1	CASSDLVQFF	TGTGCCAGCAGTGATCTAGTACAGTTCTTC
-	-	TRBV28	TRBJ2-7	CASSLSRVKGTYEQYF	TGTGCCAGCAGTTTATCACGTGTAAAGGGAACCTACGAGCAGTACTTC
TRBD2	once	TRBV30	TRBJ2-7	CAWSVRGGLAGNEQYF	TGTGCCTGGAGTGTAAGGGGGGGACTAGCGGGAAACGAGCAGTACTTC
-	-	TRBV27	TRBJ1-2	CASSLGTGSGYTF	TGTGCCAGCAGTTTGGGTACAGGGAGCGGCTACACCTTC
-	-	TRBV14	TRBJ2-7	CASSQSAAGYEQYF	TGTGCCAGCAGCCAATCAGCGGCTGGGTACGAGCAGTACTTC
TRBD2	-	TRBV7-9	TRBJ2-5	CASSFWGTSGDQETQYF	TGTGCCAGCAGCTTTTGGGGGACTAGCGGGGATCAAGAGACCCAGTACTTC
-	-	TRBV4-3	TRBJ2-3	CASSPVTDTQYF	TGCGCCAGCAGCCCGGTGACAGATACGCAGTATTTT
-	-	TRBV10-3	TRBJ1-1	CAISEMGYEAFF	TGTGCCATCAGTGAGATGGGTTATGAAGCTTTCTTT
-	-	TRBV27	TRBJ2-7	CASSLARYYEQYF	TGTGCCAGCAGTTTGGCCAGGTACTACGAGCAGTACTTC
-	-	TRBV4-1	TRBJ2-7	CASSQTKRYEQYF	TGCGCCAGCAGCCAGACGAAGCGGTACGAGCAGTACTTC
-	-	TRBV7-2	TRBJ2-3	CASSLPLRTITDTQYF	TGTGCCAGCAGCTTACCACTTCGGACTATCACAGATACGCAGTATTTT
TRBD2	-	TRBV29-1	TRBJ2-1	CSVELAGAPYNEQFF	TGCAGCGTTGAGCTAGCGGGAGCCCCCTACAATGAGCAGTTCTTC
-	-	TRBV9	TRBJ2-7	CASSLGATGADEQYF	TGTGCCAGCAGCTTAGGGGCGACTGGGGCCGACGAGCAGTACTTC
-	-	TRBV5-1	TRBJ2-1	CASSFGVEQFF	TGCGCCAGCAGCTTTGGTGTTGAGCAGTTCTTC
-	once	TRBV19	TRBJ1-1	CASSRNRALVTEAFF	TGTGCCAGTAGTAGAAACAGGGCCCTGGTAACTGAAGCTTTCTTT
TRBD2	-	TRBV29-1	TRBJ2-5	CSVVTSGDSQETQYF	TGCAGCGTTGTTACTAGCGGGGACAGCCAAGAGACCCAGTACTTC
TRBD2	-	TRBV27	TRBJ2-7	CASSKTSSYEQYF	TGTGCCAGCAGCAAGACTAGCAGCTACGAGCAGTACTTC
-	-	TRBV19	TRBJ1-1	CASSIVGDTEAFF	TGTGCCAGTAGTATAGTCGGGGACACTGAAGCTTTCTTT
-	-	TRBV7-8	TRBJ1-5	CASSLGLGGDKLYSNQPQHF	TGTGCCAGCAGCTTAGGGTTGGGTGGGGACAAGCTTTATAGCAATCAGCCCCAGCATTTT
TRBD1	-	TRBV27	TRBJ1-5	CASSPLRTGGVGTNQPQHF	TGTGCCAGCAGTCCCCTCCGGACAGGGGGCGTTGGGACTAATCAGCCCCAGCATTTT
-	-	TRBV29-1	TRBJ2-5	CSVVDLQETQYF	TGCAGCGTTGTAGATCTCCAAGAGACCCAGTACTTC
-	-	TRBV30	TRBJ2-7	CAWSKQDLYEQYF	TGTGCCTGGAGTAAGCAGGACCTCTACGAGCAGTACTTC
-	-	TRBV6-1	TRBJ2-7	CASSEPPGSTYEQYF	TGTGCCAGCAGTGAACCCCCAGGGTCCACCTACGAGCAGTACTTC
TRBD2	-	TRBV10-2	TRBJ2-1	CASLAAIYNEQFF	TGCGCCAGCCTAGCGGCCATCTACAATGAGCAGTTCTTC
TRBD1	once	TRBV14	TRBJ2-1	CASSQGQGPSYNEQFF	TGTGCCAGCAGCCAAGGACAGGGCCCGTCCTACAATGAGCAGTTCTTC
-	-	TRBV7-3	TRBJ2-1	CASSREGGSYNEQFF	TGTGCCAGCAGCCGCGAGGGGGGCTCATACAATGAGCAGTTCTTC
TRBD1	-	TRBV6-6	TRBJ2-1	CASTADAPGGEQFF	TGTGCCAGCACCGCCGACGCCCCAGGGGGTGAGCAGTTCTTC
-	once	TRBV5-5	TRBJ2-3	CASSLETDTQYF	TGTGCCAGCAGCTTGGAAACAGATACGCAGTATTTT
-	-	TRBV27	TRBJ1-3	CASSLRGTGRAIYF	TGTGCCAGCAGTTTACGCGGCACGGGACGAGCCATATATTTT
TRBD2	-	TRBV7-8	TRBJ2-2	CASSSGLAGGPANTGELFF	TGTGCCAGCAGTTCCGGACTAGCGGGAGGGCCCGCGAACACCGGGGAGCTGTTTTTT